Described below is a single TCR beta chain sequence and its context. This clonotype has more than one count but fewer than ten. This receptor's antigen is unknown. The record has no base qualities; no much larger clone is one base away. Bone marrow was sampled from every patient at the time of active disease. Bone marrow mononuclear cells were isolated by Ficoll-Hypaque density gradient centrifugation. To remove myeloma plasma cells, the cells were labeled with CD138 magnetic microbeads on a MACS separator, and CD138-negative cells were then collected by negative selection. Flow cytometry on an Attune NxT with CD138 antibodies was used to check the purity of the isolated cells. Total RNA was extracted with TRIzol reagent and quantified with a NanoDrop spectrophotometer. For each patient, the CD138-negative bone marrow sample underwent paired RNA-seq and IR-seq. These data come from a study of read filtering for tumor transcriptome and immune sequencing (dated by TCRdb to the early 2020s). Background for the entire study: The cohort had around 16 male and 14 female patients with a mean age of roughly 70 years, ranging from roughly 40 to 90. Under revised international staging, about 8 patients fell into R-ISS I, 15 to 20 into R-ISS II and 6 or 7 into R-ISS III. After DNase treatment, whole-transcriptome libraries were prepared using the TruSeq RNA Access Library Prep Kit. Per sample, about 4.05 to 11 million TCR-region mapped reads were obtained with IR-seq, compared with only roughly 80 to 1273 with RNA-seq. Using the same bone marrow samples, the study ran both targeted immune repertoire sequencing and bulk whole-transcriptome sequencing and then compared the TCR repertoires from each method. As a main aim, a read-filtering strategy for immune repertoire data was addressed, with the specific question being whether clonotypes supported by a single read should be removed. What the research found in general, with its limitations: In IR-seq, single-read clonotypes were approximately 80% of clonotypes but approximately 4% of total reads; in RNA-seq they were roughly 77% of clonotypes and 35% to 45% of reads. Compared with RNA-seq, IR-seq captured clonotypes at much higher depth and more reliably, and a smaller IR-seq throughput was enough to identify most shared clonotypes. The correlation between IR-seq and RNA-seq shared clonotype proportions rose when single-read clonotypes were removed. Rather than purified T cells, the sorted CD138-negative fraction was a mixed bone marrow immune population.

TCR libraries were constructed from 400 ng RNA using the Immunoverse kit, and molecular barcoded adaptors covering alpha/delta and beta/gamma chains were employed. TCR library preparation was performed with the same RNA that was used for transcriptome sequencing. An Illumina HiSeq 4000 with 2 x 150 cycles was used to sequence the TCR libraries. Per the original workflow: Using MiXCR, which included quality filtering and error correction, TCR reads were aligned to human V, D, J and C references and then assembled into CDR3 clonotypes. The tcR package in R was used to analyze clonotype counts and gene usage diversity. For inspection of raw mapping reads, RNA-seq reads were mapped by STAR aligner version 2.5.3a onto GRCh37 of the human genome. To test the effect of sequencing depth on detected clonotypes, IR-seq fastq files were randomly downsampled using Seqtk 1.3. In-frame beta chains were kept once TCRdb had trimmed the public reads at Q25 with fastp and called clones with MiXCR. Identical CDR3 protein sequences are pooled into one entry, listed with their most common genes and DNA. These V and J calls originate from TCRdb's pipeline instead of the authors' own analysis. For this sample the table gives more than 100,000 distinct CDR3 sequences, of which about 12% were detected only once. The biggest ten clones account for more than 6.5% of the sample.

V sheds 3 bases and J sheds 1 base, leaving 9 bases between their ends. Spanning cysteine to phenylalanine, the CDR3 consists of 14 amino acids. CDR3 DNA is the only sequence kept; it has 42 bases, read in frame from the first base. As encoded in the germline V gene, CDR1 is SGHVS while CDR2 is FNYEAQ. The sequenced material came from a population of CD138-negative cells sorted from bone marrow. The meaning of the sample's cell subset or site label: bone marrow mononuclear cells depleted of CD138+ plasma/myeloma cells by negative magnetic selection. The chain uses TRBV7-6 and TRBJ1-1, with no confidently assigned D gene. The source of this sequence is a donor aged 40 or older with multiple myeloma. The CDR3 region has the sequence CASSLYRTNTEAFF. The DNA sequence follows: TGTGCCAGCAGCTTGTATCGTACGAACACTGAAGCTTTCTTT.